This TCR beta chain appears in the sequencing data of a study of T cell repertoires in ileal Crohn's disease. Study-wide context: M0 samples are biopsies from inflamed ileum in the resection specimen. Study observations and caveats: Compared with non-smokers, active smokers at surgery showed more clonal expansions.

Time point noted: inflamed ileum from the surgical specimen. Adults with ileal or ileocolonic Crohn's disease and an indication for resection were eligible. The CDR3 contains 14 residues. With 5 bases removed from V and 4 bases from J, the gap between germline ends came to 12 bases. Germline loops: CDR1 MNHEY, CDR2 SVGAGI. Note on this clone: Its matching antigen is unknown.

The protocol was immunoSEQ multiplex PCR, while the TCRdb copy is restricted to in-frame clones and leaves out a portion. This table holds about 8,000 clones, approximately 85% found once. The TCR sequence derives from an adult with Crohn's disease. What was sequenced was ileal tissue. This chain uses TRBV6-5 with TRBJ1-5; D call uncertain. CDR3 region: CASSPTATNQPQHF. The CDR3 DNA follows: TGTGCCAGCAGTCCAACAGCTACTAATCAGCCCCAGCATTTT.